This TCR beta chain emerged from a study of blood T cell repertoires in COVID-19. Overall study context: Donors in the United States, Italy and Spain gave samples during acute or convalescent COVID-19.

Germline V gives CDR1 SGHKS, CDR2 YYEKEE (reference sequence). V shed 3 bases and J shed 12 bases, with 19 bases lying between them. The CDR3 is made up of 14 amino acids. In the original analysis: Counts of nucleated cells, estimated from reference gene primer amplification, were obtained. The repertoire was sequenced with immunoSEQ multiplex PCR; TCRdb's copy has only in-frame clones and lacks some. V, J and clone size reflect that table, while D and trimming were determined from the DNA. The table records around 250,000 clones, 70% to 90% of them present only once. The chain recombines TRBV5-5 with TRBJ2-1; perhaps TRBD2 as D (6 bases). The sequencing sample was made of peripheral blood. The sequence came from a man aged 50-60 years with active or convalescent COVID-19. The CDR3 DNA reads TGTGCCAGCAGCTCGGACTTCAGACTAGAACGGCAGTTCTTC. This gives the protein CASSSDFRLERQFF.